This T cell receptor (beta chain) was identified in a study of blood T cell repertoires in COVID-19. Participants in the exposed group had met a COVID-19 case in the 2 weeks before joining the study. Germline V gives CDR1 SEHNR, CDR2 FQNEAQ (reference sequence). The trim removed 1 base at V and 8 bases at J, leaving 8 bases unmatched. The CDR3 covers 15 residues. The table came from immunoSEQ multiplex PCR; TCRdb's copy has only in-frame clones and leaves some out. The sample lists 200,000 to 250,000 clones, approximately 86% occurring once. The receptor's source is a woman aged 25 to 45 who had been exposed to COVID-19. This chain joins TRBV7-9 and TRBJ1-2; 9 positions agree with TRBD1. The sample comprised PBMCs or T cells enriched from blood (not recorded which). The DNA of the CDR3 is TGTGCCAGCAGCTTAGTTGGGAACAGGGGGCACGGCTACACCTTC. It yields the protein CASSLVGNRGHGYTF.